These T cell receptor beta chains were read from a single sample in a study of cytomegalovirus exposure and HLA in healthy donors. The protocol was immunoSEQ multiplex PCR, while the TCRdb copy is restricted to in-frame clones and leaves out a portion. The profile covers approximately 100,000 clones, with about 75% appearing a single time and less than 3% taken by the ten largest. Sequencing was done on a sample of PBMCs. Receptors were obtained from a male donor in good health and CMV-seropositive. The CDR3 runs from the conserved cysteine through the conserved F or W. D genes are given only for firm matches. Clone size is shown for a subset of rows, as once, few, many or a class of expanded clone.

V gene	D gene	J gene	clone size	CDR3 DNA	CDR3 protein
TRBV28	TRBD1	TRBJ1-2	once	TGTGCCAGTGGGGGACAGGGAGTGGGTGGCTACACCTTC	CASGGQGVGGYTF
TRBV4-1	TRBD2	TRBJ2-1	.	TGCGCCAGCAGCCAAGTAGGGGCGGGAGGGCCGGGGGACAATGAGCAGTTCTTC	CASSQVGAGGPGDNEQFF
TRBV6-5	TRBD1	TRBJ1-6	.	TGTGCCAGCAGTTACTCGAATTACAGGGGGAATTCACCCCTCCACTTT	CASSYSNYRGNSPLHF
TRBV27	TRBD2	TRBJ2-1	.	TGTGCCAGCAGCCTAGCGGGGAGCTACAATGAGCAGTTCTTC	CASSLAGSYNEQFF
TRBV2	TRBD1	TRBJ1-1	.	TGTGCCAGCAGACCCGACAGGGGGAAAGCTTTCTTT	CASRPDRGKAFF
TRBV7-2	.	TRBJ1-4	few	TGTGCCAGCAAAAAAGGGGGGGCGGAATATGAAAAACTGTTTTTT	CASKKGGAEYEKLFF
TRBV6-5	.	TRBJ2-7	.	TGTGCCAGCAGCAACAGTGGCCACGAGCAGTACTTC	CASSNSGHEQYF
TRBV28	TRBD1	TRBJ2-5	.	TGTGCCAGCAGTCCCACCGGGACAGGGGGGGAAGAGACCCAGTACTTC	CASSPTGTGGEETQYF
TRBV7-9	TRBD2	TRBJ2-7	.	TGTGCCAGCAGCCGAGGCGGACCACGGGGGGACGCCTACGAGCAGTACTTC	CASSRGGPRGDAYEQYF
TRBV28	.	TRBJ1-6	.	TGTGCCAGCAGTTTTGTCCTGGAGAGCTCCTATAATTCACCCCTCCACTTT	CASSFVLESSYNSPLHF
TRBV5-1	TRBD1	TRBJ1-1	.	TGCGCCAGCGGCAGGGGACAGGCGAACACTGAAGCTTTCTTT	CASGRGQANTEAFF
TRBV6-5	TRBD1	TRBJ2-3	.	TGTGCCAGCAGTTACCGGGACAGGAGCACAGATACGCAGTATTTT	CASSYRDRSTDTQYF
TRBV29-1	TRBD2	TRBJ2-1	.	TGCAGCGTTGATATCTCTCTTCTGAGGACTAGCGGGGGGTTATCGAATGAGCAGTTCTTC	CSVDISLLRTSGGLSNEQFF
TRBV4-3	TRBD2	TRBJ2-1	.	TGCGCCAGCAGCCCAAGCGGGAGGGGCTCCTACAATGAGCAGTTCTTC	CASSPSGRGSYNEQFF
TRBV7-2	.	TRBJ1-3	.	TGTGCCAGCAGCCTAGGGCCCTCTGGAAACACCATATATTTT	CASSLGPSGNTIYF
TRBV27	TRBD2	TRBJ2-5	.	TGTGCCAGCAGTTTACGGACTAGCGGGATAGGGGAGACCCAGTACTTC	CASSLRTSGIGETQYF
TRBV6-6	.	TRBJ2-2	.	TGTGCCAGCAGTTACGTGCGGGGCCACACCGGGGAGCTGTTTTTT	CASSYVRGHTGELFF
TRBV5-4	TRBD1	TRBJ1-2	.	TGTGCCAGCAGCTTGGGACAGGGGGCCAACTATGGCTACACCTTC	CASSLGQGANYGYTF
TRBV6-5	.	TRBJ1-4	.	TGTGCCAGCAGTTTCCAGGGAAGTGAGGAAAAACTGTTTTTT	CASSFQGSEEKLFF
TRBV28	.	TRBJ2-7	.	TGTGCCACCCTTCATGGGGCCTCCTACGAGCAGTACTTC	CATLHGASYEQYF
TRBV28	.	TRBJ1-1	.	TGTGCCAGCAGTCTCCTGACAGGCGGAGCTTTCTTT	CASSLLTGGAFF
TRBV9	.	TRBJ2-3	.	TGTGCCAGCAGCGTAGATACAGGGTATAGTAATACGCAGTATTTT	CASSVDTGYSNTQYF
TRBV30	.	TRBJ2-3	few	TGTGCCTGGACAAGCGGCCGGAGGGGTGGCACAGATACGCAGTATTTT	CAWTSGRRGGTDTQYF
TRBV5-8	TRBD1	TRBJ2-7	few	TGTGCCAGCAGCTTGGATCTGGGACAGGGGGCCCACGAGCAGTACTTC	CASSLDLGQGAHEQYF
TRBV30	.	TRBJ1-5	.	TGTGCCTACCAAGTGGGCAGGGGCAATCAGCCCCAGCATTTT	CAYQVGRGNQPQHF
TRBV4-3	TRBD2	TRBJ2-1	.	TGCGCCAGCAGCCAAGACGGACGGCGGGAGGGCTACAATGAGCAGTTCTTC	CASSQDGRREGYNEQFF
TRBV14	.	TRBJ2-7	.	TGTGCCAGCGGGAAGGGGTGGTTTGGTAACAGAGGAAAAATCTACGAGCAGTACTTC	CASGKGWFGNRGKIYEQYF
TRBV12-5	TRBD2	TRBJ2-5	.	TGTGCTAGTGGTTCTGGACTAGCGGACCAAGAGACCCAGTACTTC	CASGSGLADQETQYF
TRBV29-1	TRBD1	TRBJ1-1	once	TGCAGCGTCGCCGGGACAGTTAACACTGAAGCTTTCTTT	CSVAGTVNTEAFF
TRBV5-1	TRBD2	TRBJ2-7	.	TGCGCCAGCAGCTTAGGGCAGACAGAGGCTAGCGGGAGTTACTTT	CASSLGQTEASGSYF
TRBV19	.	TRBJ1-1	.	TGTGCCAGTAGTATTCTAAGAGGGTTGGCTTTCTTT	CASSILRGLAFF
TRBV28	TRBD2	TRBJ2-7	few	TGTGCCAGCAGAGGACTAGCGGGGGGCTGGAGCTCCTACGAGCAGTACTTC	CASRGLAGGWSSYEQYF
TRBV28	TRBD2	TRBJ2-7	.	TGTGCCAGCAGTAGCACTAGCGGGTACGAGCAGTACTTC	CASSSTSGYEQYF
TRBV4-2	.	TRBJ1-4	.	TGTGCCAGCAGCCAATCCGCGGGGGGCGGTGAAAAACTGTTTTTT	CASSQSAGGGEKLFF
TRBV6-5	TRBD1	TRBJ1-4	.	TGTGCCAGCAGTTACAGTCCAACAGGGGTTGAAAAACTGTTTTTT	CASSYSPTGVEKLFF
TRBV13	TRBD2	TRBJ2-3	.	TGTGCCAGCAGCGGGATACGTAGCGGGGGGAACACAGATACGCAGTATTTT	CASSGIRSGGNTDTQYF
TRBV4-2	TRBD1	TRBJ2-3	.	TGTGCCAGCAGCCTAGGAAGGGACAGAACAGATACGCAGTATTTT	CASSLGRDRTDTQYF
TRBV6-1	.	TRBJ1-1	.	TGTGCCAGCAAAGGGCAGGGTCTGTCCCCTGAAGCTTTCTTT	CASKGQGLSPEAFF
TRBV7-3	TRBD1	TRBJ2-7	.	TGTGCCAGCAGCTTGGACAGGGGTGGCGAGCAGTACTTC	CASSLDRGGEQYF
TRBV11-3	.	TRBJ2-1	.	TGTGCCAGCAGCTTAGGTTCGGGGGATGGGCAGTTCTTC	CASSLGSGDGQFF
TRBV4-1	TRBD1	TRBJ2-2	.	TGCGCCAGCAGCCACAGGACAGGGGGCGCCCCTAGGGCCGGGGAGCTGTTTTTT	CASSHRTGGAPRAGELFF
TRBV4-1	.	TRBJ2-3	.	TGCGCCAGCAGCCAAAAAGCCCGGGATACGCAGTATTTT	CASSQKARDTQYF
TRBV7-9	TRBD1	TRBJ1-2	.	TGTGCCAGCAGCCCGGGGACAGATTATGGCTACACCTTC	CASSPGTDYGYTF
TRBV2	.	TRBJ2-7	few	TGTGCCAGCAGCTCTATCGGGGGACTGAAGTCCTACGAGCAGTACTTC	CASSSIGGLKSYEQYF
TRBV5-4	TRBD1	TRBJ1-1	.	TGTGCCAGCAGCTTGGGGGGACAGCCGAACACTGAAGCTTTCTTT	CASSLGGQPNTEAFF